The 14 T cell receptor beta chains listed next were all sequenced from one sample in a study of blood T cell repertoires in COVID-19. Data came from immunoSEQ multiplex PCR; TCRdb stores just in-frame clones and leaves some out. The sample contains 250,000 to 350,000 clones, approximately 85% of which appear only once. Sequencing was done on a sample of PBMCs or T cells enriched from blood (not recorded which). All receptors derive from a woman in her twenties or thirties who had recovered from COVID-19.

This clone was picked up a small number of times. Written as DNA, the CDR3 is TGTGCCTGGAGTAGGAAGGGGGCAGGCCAAGAGACCCAGTACTTC. It codes for CAWSRKGAGQETQYF. V gene TRBV30 combines with J gene TRBJ2-5, with 7 bases fitting TRBD1. Trimming at V came to 2 bases and at J to 1 base, leaving 7 bases not matched to a gene. This CDR3 region has 15 residues. From germline, CDR1 is GTSNPN and CDR2 SVGIG (reference sequence).

The CDR3 region has the DNA TGTGCCAGCAGTGAAGCTCCAGGGACTTTTGAAAAACTGTTTTTT. It yields the protein CASSEAPGTFEKLFF. The rearrangement joins TRBV2 to TRBJ1-4, with a possible D match to TRBD1 (5 bases). In germline, CDR1 is SNHLY, CDR2 FYNNEI. V was shortened by 0 bases and J by 7 bases, with 12 bases between the two germline ends. The CDR3 has 15 residues.

The V and J genes are TRBV28 and TRBJ1-5; TRBD1 matches 8 bases. Trimming at V came to 5 bases and at J to 4 bases, leaving 4 bases not matched to a gene. Germline CDR1 is MDHEN and CDR2 is SYDVKM. CDR3 length: 14 amino acids. The DNA of the CDR3 is TGTGCCAGCAGTGTACAGGGGGGTAATCAGCCCCAGCATTTT. Residues: CASSVQGGNQPQHF.

J is TRBJ2-3 and V is TRBV28; the match to TRBD2 covers 15 bases. The CDR3 totals 17 residues. V was clipped by 6 bases and J by 2 bases; unmatched bases: 6. Germline CDR1 and CDR2: MDHEN and SYDVKM. The CDR3 loop is CASSGLAGGIDTDTQYF. DNA of the CDR3: TGTGCCAGCAGCGGACTAGCGGGGGGGATTGACACAGATACGCAGTATTTT.

This clone was seen only once. The chain carries TRBV19 and TRBJ2-7; TRBD2 is a possible D gene (6 bases). CDR1 and CDR2 (germline): LNHDA, SQIVND (reference sequence). The CDR3 length is 16 residues. The V gene lost 7 bases and the J gene lost 4 bases, with 23 bases spanning the gap. The CDR3 bases are TGTGCCAGTAAGGCTTCGAGTTTCGGGGGTTTATACGAGCAGTACTTC. Protein: CASKASSFGGLYEQYF.

The chain combines TRBV7-6 with TRBJ1-4, with TRBD1 as a possible D gene (6 bases). The V and J ends lost 0 bases and 5 bases respectively, with 19 bases between them. CDR3 length: 18 amino acids. Germline CDR1 SGHVS, CDR2 FNYEAQ. The CDR3 protein is CASSLAAYVGTRNEKLFF. In nucleotides, the CDR3 is TGTGCCAGCAGCTTAGCGGCTTATGTGGGGACAAGAAATGAAAAACTGTTTTTT.

The rearrangement links TRBV6-5 to TRBJ1-2; 9 bases agree with TRBD1. Per the germline V gene, CDR1 is MNHEY and CDR2 is SVGAGI. CDR3 length: 14 residues. J lost 2 bases, V lost 6 bases, and 4 bases had no gene match. The CDR3 region is CASSADRGNYGYTF. Written as DNA, the CDR3 is TGTGCCAGCAGCGCGGACAGGGGAAACTATGGCTACACCTTC.

J is TRBJ2-3 and V is TRBV27; a weak D match, TRBD2 (6 bases). The CDR3 is made up of 14 amino acids. V lost 2 bases and J 6 bases, leaving 12 bases between the germline ends. The germline V gene encodes CDR1 MNHEY and CDR2 SMNVEV (reference sequence). CDR3 loop: CASSLRRGMDTQYF. The CDR3 nucleotides read TGTGCCAGCAGTTTAAGGCGGGGCATGGATACGCAGTATTTT.

This chain joins TRBV24-1 and TRBJ2-1; TRBD1 matches 10 bases. This CDR3 contains 17 residues. CDR1 is KGHDR, CDR2 SFDVKD, per germline. J lost 4 bases, V lost 3 bases, and 8 bases had no gene match. The CDR3 sequence is CATSDRNQGQGYNEQFF. CDR3 coding DNA: TGTGCCACCAGTGATAGGAACCAGGGACAGGGGTACAATGAGCAGTTCTTC.

The chain employs TRBV5-1 and TRBJ2-2; 10 nucleotides match TRBD2. CDR3 length equals 17 residues. After removal of 4 bases from V and 1 base from J, the junction contained 7 bases not matched to a gene. Germline CDR1 reads SGHRS; CDR2 reads YFSETQ. CDR3 sequence reads: CASSQIWTSGNTGELFF. CDR3 DNA: TGCGCCAGCAGCCAAATTTGGACTAGCGGGAACACCGGGGAGCTGTTTTTT.

The V gene is TRBV4-1, the J gene TRBJ1-1, with D possibly being TRBD1 (6 bases). Germline V gene data show CDR1 as MGHRA and CDR2 as YSYEKL. The CDR3 spans 16 residues. V was clipped by 1 base and J by 5 bases, with 17 bases between them. CDR3 sequence (DNA): TGCGCCAGCAGCCAAGCTTTGACAGGTAAGAGGACTGAAGCTTTCTTT. It encodes CASSQALTGKRTEAFF.

V is TRBV6-2 or TRBV6-3 and J is TRBJ2-7; possibly TRBD2 for D (6 bases). Germline CDR1 MNHEY, CDR2 SVGEGT. V lost 0 bases and J lost 3, with 21 bases in between. The CDR3 contains 18 residues. The DNA for the CDR3 is TGTGCCAGCAGTTACTCGACCCAGGGACTCTCAAATAACTACGAGCAGTACTTC. Residues: CASSYSTQGLSNNYEQYF.

The CDR3 is CASSGFGTGNEAFF. CDR3 DNA sequence: TGTGCCAGCAGTGGCTTTGGGACAGGGAATGAAGCTTTCTTT. This chain joins TRBV2 and TRBJ1-1; 9 bases align to TRBD1. Germline V gene data show CDR1 as SNHLY and CDR2 as FYNNEI. The CDR3 runs to 14 residues. V gave up 4 bases and J gave up 7 bases; unmatched junction bases: 7.

This chain joins TRBV28 and TRBJ2-5; 7 bases are a match to TRBD1. CDR1 is MDHEN, CDR2 SYDVKM, per germline. Trimming took 10 bases from V and 5 from J; bases not matched to a gene: 10. The CDR3 sequence is 13 residues long. The CDR3 DNA is TGTGCCACCTTGCCGACAGGGTTTGAGACCCAGTACTTC. Translated, it gives CATLPTGFETQYF.